What follows describes a single TCR beta chain. The antigen remains undetermined. Measured with immunoSEQ multiplex PCR; TCRdb has only the in-frame clones, and not every one. The sample has approximately 150,000 clones; around 93% are singletons. Some second doses came at about 4 weeks and others at about 12 weeks; these were pooled. This sample was included in a study of T cell responses to AZD1222 COVID-19 vaccine. Whole-study results and caveats: It should be noted that donors were predominantly white British and more often female, and clonal diversity was possibly underestimated.

This clonotype originated in an adult who received the AZD1222 COVID-19 vaccine. Here the sequenced sample was peripheral blood, taken 28 days after the second AZD1222 dose.

The CDR3, as DNA: TGCAGCGGACGACCGGCATCTGGAAACACCATATATTTT. Translated, it gives CSGRPASGNTIYF. The chain joins TRBV29-1 to TRBJ1-3; D ambiguous. V was shortened by 7 bases and J by 1 base, with 11 bases between the two germline ends. CDR3 length equals 13 residues. Germline CDR1 reads SQVTM; CDR2 reads ANQGSEA.